The 4 T cell receptor beta chains in this list originate from one sample, sequenced in a study of PD-1 blockade in classical Hodgkin lymphoma (dated by TCRdb to the early 2020s). In the paper's terms, the time point label means: cycle 4 day 1 (C4D1), after more than five weeks of nivolumab. Every trial patient had relapsed after autologous stem cell transplantation, and cohorts A, B and C differed in prior brentuximab vedotin exposure. To prepare the library, the immunoSEQ multiplex PCR assay was applied. Here the immuneACCESS table is served through TCRdb, limited to in-frame sequences with V and J called. Missing clones are a known gap in these copies; in checked studies unresolved V genes cover under half, and the rest lacks a known reason. The sample yields 50,000 or so clones; approximately 89% were counted once. The top ten hold approximately 6.5% of the sample. The source material was peripheral blood mononuclear cells (PBMCs), sampled before the fourth cycle of nivolumab. The receptors shown here come from a human donor with classical Hodgkin lymphoma.

The chain couples TRBV19 to TRBJ1-1; D perhaps matches TRBD1 (6 bases). With 4 bases removed from V and 1 base from J, the gap between germline ends came to 13 bases. Looked up from germline, CDR1 is LNHDA and CDR2 is SQIVND (reference sequence). The CDR3 is 15 residues long. As DNA, the CDR3 is TGTGCCAGTAGTACCCGAGGGGGAAAGAACACTGAAGCTTTCTTT. It encodes CASSTRGGKNTEAFF.

The chain has TRBV27 and TRBJ2-7, with D perhaps TRBD1 (6 bases). Germline values: CDR1 MNHEY, CDR2 SMNVEV (reference sequence). V lost 7 bases and J lost 3, with 7 bases in between. CDR3 length: 11 residues. The CDR3 DNA reads as TGTGCCAGCAAACAGGGCTACGAGCAGTACTTC. Protein sequence: CASKQGYEQYF.

This chain connects TRBV6-1 to TRBJ1-3, with D tentatively TRBD1 (6 bases). Per the germline V gene, CDR1 is MNHNS and CDR2 is SASEGT. The germline V and J ends were trimmed by 8 bases and 1 base, with 12 bases remaining between them. The CDR3 extends over 14 amino acids. The CDR3 region is CASGLQGSGNTIYF. The CDR3 DNA reads as TGTGCCAGCGGCCTACAGGGATCTGGAAACACCATATATTTT.

This clone was observed a few times. The rearrangement links TRBV19 to TRBJ2-3; unclear D gene. The CDR3 covers 13 residues. With 6 bases removed from V and 1 base from J, the gap between germline ends came to 8 bases. Germline V gives CDR1 LNHDA, CDR2 SQIVND (reference sequence). The CDR3 loop reads CASRDGGTDTQYF. CDR3 DNA: TGTGCCAGTAGGGACGGAGGCACAGATACGCAGTATTTT.